The entry that follows covers one TCR beta chain sequence. The target antigen is unknown. The data were taken from a study of T cell repertoires in cytomegalovirus infection. Study at large: Recently identified HLA-C-restricted CMV epitopes and well-studied HLA-B-restricted CMV epitopes were used by the study. General observations from the study: HLA-C-restricted CMV-specific TCR beta clonotypes prevailed in the ex vivo response.

Between the trimmed V and J ends, which lost 2 bases and 3 bases, there was a span of 32 bases. Germline CDR1 MNHEY, CDR2 SVGAGI. CDR3 size: 21 residues. MiXCR was run by TCRdb on the reads, yielding one entry per CDR3 protein. The sample consists of roughly 990,000 distinct CDR3 sequences, around 29% of them appearing once. Sequencing used cultured CD8+ T cells from PBMCs, obtained from culture after CMV antigen stimulation. This TCR came from a human donor in good health (CMV status not recorded). Some clones in this sample may be carry-over from other donors' samples. The chain uses TRBV6-5 and TRBJ2-7; no reliable D call. The CDR3 is CASSYVKGQTQTYQRFYEQYV. The DNA of the CDR3 is TGTGCCAGCAGTTACGTTAAGGGTCAGACTCAGACCTACCAACGGTTCTACGAGCAGTACGTC.